This TCR beta chain originates from a study of graft-versus-host responses after intestinal transplantation (dated by TCRdb to the early 2020s). Background for the entire study: The transplants that recipients got were multivisceral, liver-intestinal, or isolated intestinal. All recipients received anti-thymocyte globulin induction followed by maintenance tacrolimus and steroids for approximately 3 years. Bulk TCR-beta CDR3 sequencing was used to track graft-versus-host and host-versus-graft alloreactive T cell clones in the graft, circulation and bone marrow after intestinal transplantation. Alloreactive clones were identified by sequencing pre-transplant mixed lymphocyte reaction products and comparing them with unstimulated pre-transplant donor and recipient T cells. The cohort enrolled 20 to 25 intestinal transplant recipients including one retransplant, and a few patients lacking pretransplant specimens were excluded. Donor T cell macrochimerism was defined as a peak of at least 4% donor T cells among recipient peripheral blood mononuclear cells. Rather than going through the commercial service, samples from a few later patients were sequenced in-house on an Illumina MiSeq and processed with MiXCR. Points the paper makes about the study in general: Conclusions were limited by the relatively low number and heterogeneity of intestinal transplant patients. Early after transplant, peak levels of circulating GvH clones were found to be associated with declines in HvG clones. GvH clones were detected in recipient bone marrow, and some appeared earlier in ileal mucosa or blood, consistent with an intestinal mucosal origin. High GvH to HvG T cell clonal ratios were observed in the allografts of patients with donor T cell macrochimerism.

Relative to germline, V is 5 bases shorter and J is 4 bases shorter, with 5 bases between their ends. CDR1 and CDR2 are drawn from the germline V gene (reference sequence): SEHNR, FQNEAQ. Reading from cysteine to phenylalanine, the CDR3 counts 12 amino acids. Solely the CDR3 DNA is kept, with 36 bases framed from the first base. This clone was counted between two and nine times. Its binding antigen is unknown. No base quality information exists; no much larger clone differs at one position. Intraepithelial and lamina propria lymphocytes were isolated from graft specimens using dithiothreitol, EDTA incubations and collagenase D digestion. Bulk TCR-beta sequencing was performed on serial intestinal graft biopsy specimens collected as late as 600 days after transplant. Libraries came from the immunoSEQ multiplex PCR assay. For most patients, genomic DNA was subjected to high-throughput TCR-beta CDR3 sequencing by Adaptive Biotechnologies. Processing in the source paper ran as follows. Adaptive's ImmunoSEQ software was the source of the TCR sequencing data for about 17 patients, while a few other patients were processed with MiXCR and VDJtools. CDR3 nucleotide sequences shared between donor and recipient were removed because their origin could not be assigned. At least 2-fold expansion over unstimulated cells and a minimum CFSE-low frequency of 0.002% (template counts) or 0.001% (read counts) were required for clones to be classified as alloreactive. A clone was considered mappable if detected in the sequenced pre-transplant spleen, lymph node, or MLR CFSE-low populations of the donor or recipient. Cumulative frequency of alloreactive clones was calculated as a percentage of all sequences weighted by copy number. TCRdb mirrors the immuneACCESS table, restricted to in-frame sequences. Some clones are absent from its copies; in checked studies, under half trace to an unresolved V gene, and the reason for the others is unknown. V, J and clone size are taken as reported in that table, and D and trimming were inferred from the DNA itself. The sample table contains about 23,000 clones; only one count was recorded for roughly 79% of them. Of the sample, 3% to 3.5% falls within the top ten clones.

The sample here was ileum tissue, taken 12 days after intestinal transplant. The TCR was taken from a human patient who received an intestinal transplant, so some T cells may come from the graft donor. The chain is made from TRBV7-9 and TRBJ2-2, with the D gene not confidently named. The encoded CDR3 is CASSPFTGELFF. The nucleotides read TGTGCCAGCAGCCCGTTCACCGGGGAGCTGTTTTTT.